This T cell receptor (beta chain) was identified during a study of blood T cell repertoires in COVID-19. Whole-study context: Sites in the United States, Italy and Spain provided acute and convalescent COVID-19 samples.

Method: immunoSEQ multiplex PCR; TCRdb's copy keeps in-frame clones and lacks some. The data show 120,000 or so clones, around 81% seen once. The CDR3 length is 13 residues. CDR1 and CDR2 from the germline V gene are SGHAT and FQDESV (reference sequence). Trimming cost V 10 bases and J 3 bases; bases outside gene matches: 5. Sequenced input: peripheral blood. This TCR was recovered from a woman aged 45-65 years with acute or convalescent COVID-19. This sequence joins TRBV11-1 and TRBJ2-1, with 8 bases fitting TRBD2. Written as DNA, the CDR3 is TGTGCCACCGAAAGCGGGAGCTACAATGAGCAGTTCTTC. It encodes CATESGSYNEQFF.